This passage covers 28 T cell receptor beta chains from one sample sequenced in a study of shared clonotypes between healthy human individuals. Only in-frame clones appear in the TCRdb table, and some are missing; sequencing was by immunoSEQ multiplex PCR. Among 170,000 or so clones listed, approximately 62% were seen once. The sequenced material came from memory CD4+ T cells sorted from blood. The subset is: CD45RA-negative fraction. The receptor source for this set is a man aged 25 to 40 in good health.

This clone was counted ten times or more. The chain is built from TRBV27 and TRBJ1-2, with D uncertain. Trimming shortened V by 3 bases and J by 2 bases, and 7 bases separated the two germline ends. Germline values: CDR1 MNHEY, CDR2 SMNVEV (reference sequence). The CDR3 is made up of 13 amino acids. CDR3 residues: CASSLVGNYGYTF. The CDR3 nucleotides read TGTGCCAGCAGTTTGGTAGGGAACTATGGCTACACCTTC.

The chain joins TRBV7-8 to TRBJ2-7; D ambiguous. The CDR3 is 17 amino acids. CDR1 and CDR2 (germline): SGHVS, FQNEAQ. Trimming removed 0 bases from V and 3 bases from J, with 18 bases in between. The CDR3, as DNA: TGTGCCAGCAGCTTAGCTGATCCTCGGCAGCTCGGCTACGAGCAGTACTTC. Encoded protein: CASSLADPRQLGYEQYF.

J is TRBJ2-7 and V is TRBV5-1; D call uncertain. CDR1 and CDR2 (germline): SGHRS, YFSETQ. V lost 0 bases, J lost 3 bases, and 10 bases lay in between. This CDR3 comprises 14 residues. The CDR3 DNA sequence: TGCGCCAGCAGCTTGGAGGGAACCCTCTACGAGCAGTACTTC. Translated, it gives CASSLEGTLYEQYF.

V and J are TRBV19 and TRBJ2-1, with TRBD2 identical over 16 bases. This CDR3 region has 15 residues. Losses at the gene ends were 6 bases for V and 8 bases for J; bases not matched to a gene: 4. Germline V gene data show CDR1 as LNHDA and CDR2 as SQIVND (reference sequence). The CDR3 sequence is CASRSGLAGGDEQFF. The DNA for the CDR3 is TGTGCCAGTAGATCGGGACTAGCGGGAGGGGATGAGCAGTTCTTC.

The chain carries TRBV20-1 and TRBJ1-2, with TRBD1 as a possible D gene (5 bases). The CDR3 spans 10 residues. Germline CDR1 and CDR2: DFQATT and SNEGSKA (reference sequence). Trimming stripped 5 bases from V and 7 bases from J, with 8 bases between. In nucleotides, the CDR3 is TGCAGTGCTCGACAGAGTGGCTACACCTTC. It translates to CSARQSGYTF.

CDR3 region: CASTSGTGNYGYTF. The CDR3 DNA reads TGTGCCAGCACATCGGGGACAGGGAACTATGGCTACACCTTC. The chain has TRBV2 and TRBJ1-2, with 9 nucleotides matching TRBD1. CDR3 length: 14 residues. Per the germline V gene, CDR1 is SNHLY and CDR2 is FYNNEI. The V and J ends lost 7 bases and 2 bases, in that order; junction bases with no gene match: 5.

This rearrangement joins TRBV12-1 to TRBJ2-1; the table calls TRBD2, which could not be checked here. TRBV12-1 corresponds to a pseudogene. This CDR3 is built from 17 residues. CDR3 amino acids: CASSLPIYCVRDNEQFF. The CDR3 region has the DNA TGTGCCAGCAGCTTGCCAATTTATTGTGTACGGGACAATGAGCAGTTCTTC.

The count of this clone is one. This chain links TRBV6-1 with TRBJ1-5, with D unclear. Germline CDR1 reads MNHNS; CDR2 reads SASEGT. The V end lost 4 bases, the J end lost 3 bases, and 10 bases lay between the germline ends. This CDR3 comprises 14 residues. CDR3 sequence reads: CASSVLQPNQPQHF. The CDR3 DNA is TGTGCCAGCAGTGTTTTGCAGCCCAATCAGCCCCAGCATTTT.

The chain carries TRBV14 and TRBJ2-5; 13 nucleotides match TRBD2. CDR1 SGHDN and CDR2 FVKESK come from the germline V gene. The CDR3 contains 16 residues. V dropped 4 bases and J dropped 2; count of bases not matched to a gene: 4. The CDR3 nucleotides are TGTGCCAGCAGCCCGAGACTAGCGGGGGGACAAGAGACCCAGTACTTC. Translated: CASSPRLAGGQETQYF.

This clone has a handful of counts. The chain has TRBV28 and TRBJ2-1; D not certain. CDR3 size: 14 residues. Germline loops: CDR1 MDHEN, CDR2 SYDVKM. The V end was cut by 8 bases, the J end by 2 bases, with 13 bases between. CDR3 sequence: CASWRGLTYNEQFF. The DNA for the CDR3 is TGTGCCAGCTGGAGAGGTCTCACCTACAATGAGCAGTTCTTC.

This clone has just a few counts. The chain employs TRBV5-1 and TRBJ2-1, with 14 bases lining up with TRBD2. CDR1 and CDR2 from the germline V gene are SGHRS and YFSETQ. The CDR3 has 15 amino acids. V trimming: 4 bases; J trimming: 6 bases; junction bases outside the gene matches: 3. CDR3 sequence (DNA): TGCGCCAGCAGCATCGGACTAGCGGGAGGCAATGAGCAGTTCTTC. Protein: CASSIGLAGGNEQFF.

This clone was counted a single time. This rearrangement joins TRBV7-6 to TRBJ2-2, with D tentatively TRBD1 (5 bases). V shed 5 bases and J shed 7 bases, with 14 bases lying between them. This CDR3 spans 14 amino acids. Looked up from germline, CDR1 is SGHVS and CDR2 is FNYEAQ. CDR3 DNA sequence: TGTGCCAGCAGCCTAGGGGATAATATCGGGGAGCTGTTTTTT. Protein product: CASSLGDNIGELFF.

The V gene is TRBV5-4, the J gene TRBJ2-7; the match to TRBD1 covers 10 bases. The junction had 13 bases not matched to a gene; V was cut back by 4 bases and J by 6 bases. The CDR3 extends over 16 amino acids. Germline-derived CDR1 and CDR2 are SGHNT and YYREEE (reference sequence). The CDR3 DNA reads as TGTGCCAGCAGCGCAGAAGGCAGGGACAGGGGCTCCGAGCAGTACTTC. Translated: CASSAEGRDRGSEQYF.

In DNA form, the CDR3 reads TGCGCCAGCAGCCCCGGGAGATTAGGCACCGGGGAGCTGTTTTTT. This translates into CASSPGRLGTGELFF. The chain links TRBV5-1 to TRBJ2-2, with D possibly matching TRBD2 (6 bases). V was pared by 4 bases and J by 4 bases, with 14 bases between. The germline V gene encodes CDR1 SGHRS and CDR2 YFSETQ. The CDR3 is 15 residues long.

The V call is TRBV9, the J call TRBJ2-7, with D possibly matching TRBD2 (5 bases). This CDR3 has 14 residues. V lost 2 bases and J lost 0, with 9 bases in between. Germline CDR1 reads SGDLS; CDR2 reads YYNGEE. The CDR3, as DNA: TGTGCCAGCAGCGTCTCGGGGTACTCCTACGAGCAGTACTTC. As protein: CASSVSGYSYEQYF.

V gene TRBV5-1 combines with J gene TRBJ2-1; either TRBD1 or TRBD2 may supply D (6 bases each). Deletions cut 5 bases from V and 6 bases from J, with 12 bases between. The CDR3 spans 13 residues. Germline V lookup: CDR1 SGHRS, CDR2 YFSETQ. Written as DNA, the CDR3 is TGCGCCAGCAGTGACGGAGGGGGCAATGAGCAGTTCTTC. Protein sequence: CASSDGGGNEQFF.

This chain links TRBV28 with TRBJ2-5, with no clear D. Trimming shortened V by 8 bases and J by 5 bases, and 15 bases separated the two germline ends. CDR3 length: 13 amino acids. CDR1 and CDR2 (germline): MDHEN, SYDVKM. CDR3 in DNA: TGTGCCAGCGGATTACGGGTCCGGGAGACCCAGTACTTC. This encodes CASGLRVRETQYF.

This clone was seen a handful of times. The conserved phenylalanine or tryptophan normally closing the CDR3 is absent here, so this likely arose from a read error. It is unclear where the CDR3 begins or ends on the DNA, so no DNA is shown, and the CDR3 is as TCRdb lists it. V is TRBV27 and J is TRBJ2-3; the table calls TRBD1, which could not be checked here. Including both end residues, the CDR3 is 13 amino acids long. Looked up from germline, CDR1 is MNHEY and CDR2 is SMNVEV (reference sequence). This CDR3 reads CASSFLGPHLPVY.

The rearrangement uses TRBV2 and TRBJ2-5, with TRBD1 matching 9 bases. The germline CDR1 and CDR2 sequences are SNHLY and FYNNEI. J lost 2 bases, V lost 9 bases, and 4 bases had no gene match. The CDR3 is made up of 13 amino acids. The CDR3 DNA is TGTGCCAGTAGACAGGGGGTACAAGAGACCCAGTACTTC. Translated: CASRQGVQETQYF.

The chain joins TRBV2 to TRBJ1-2; 9 nucleotides agree with TRBD1. Germline lookup yields CDR1 SNHLY and CDR2 FYNNEI. The CDR3 is 15 residues long. V lost 3 bases and J lost 4; bases outside the gene matches: 6. The CDR3 nucleotides read TGTGCCAGCAGTGAGACAGGGGGTCTCCCCTATGGCTACACCTTC. Residues: CASSETGGLPYGYTF.

V gene TRBV28 combines with J gene TRBJ1-2; tentatively, D is TRBD1 (5 bases). With 6 bases removed from V and 8 bases from J, the gap between germline ends came to 16 bases. Germline assignment: CDR1 MDHEN and CDR2 SYDVKM. There are 13 residues in the CDR3. CDR3 sequence reads: CASRSGDLMGYTF. The CDR3 DNA sequence: TGTGCCAGCAGGTCTGGGGACTTAATGGGCTACACCTTC.

The chain uses TRBV11-2 and TRBJ2-7; no reliable D call. Germline CDR1 is SGHAT and CDR2 is FQNNGV. The V end lost 5 bases, the J end lost 7 bases, and 12 bases lay between the germline ends. The CDR3 contains 12 residues. The CDR3 DNA follows: TGTGCCAGCAGCCTTACCGCTGGGGAGCAGTACTTC. Protein: CASSLTAGEQYF.

The rearrangement joins TRBV7-9 to TRBJ2-5; 10 bases fit TRBD2. The CDR3 has 18 residues. Losses at the gene ends were 1 base for V and 4 bases for J; bases not matched to a gene: 12. Germline-derived CDR1 and CDR2 are SEHNR and FQNEAQ (reference sequence). The CDR3 loop reads CASSLGTMGSGRTETQYF. In nucleotides, the CDR3 is TGTGCCAGCAGCTTAGGAACCATGGGTAGCGGGAGGACAGAGACCCAGTACTTC.

This clone has just a few counts. The rearrangement uses TRBV7-2 and TRBJ1-2, with a weak D call TRBD1 (5 bases). Germline values: CDR1 SGHTA, CDR2 FQGNSA. The CDR3 extends over 14 amino acids. V was clipped by 5 bases and J by 0 bases, with 10 bases between them. CDR3 bases: TGTGCCAGCAGCCCCCAGACAGCTAACTATGGCTACACCTTC. Protein sequence: CASSPQTANYGYTF. Complete variable domain (other parts from reference TRBV7-2 and TRBJ1-2): GAGVSQSPSNKVTEKGKDVELRCDPISGHTALYWYRQSLGQGLEFLIYFQGNSAPDKSGLPSDRFSAERTGGSVSTLTIQRTQQEDSAVYLCASSPQTANYGYTFGSGTRLTVV.

The chain has TRBV5-1 and TRBJ2-3; 7 positions agree with TRBD2. Germline V gives CDR1 SGHRS, CDR2 YFSETQ. V gave up 2 bases and J gave up 4 bases; unmatched junction bases: 7. CDR3 length: 15 amino acids. The CDR3 spells CASSFKTSPPDTQYF. The CDR3 bases are TGCGCCAGCAGCTTTAAGACTAGCCCCCCAGATACGCAGTATTTT. The full variable domain, its missing parts supplied by reference TRBV5-1 and TRBJ2-3, is KAGVTQTPRYLIKTRGQQVTLSCSPISGHRSVSWYQQTPGQGLQFLFEYFSETQRNKGNFPGRFSGRQFSNSRSEMNVSTLELGDSALYLCASSFKTSPPDTQYFGPGTRLTVL.

V gene TRBV5-5 combines with J gene TRBJ2-2; a possible D gene is TRBD2 (5 bases). Deletions cut 2 bases from V and 3 bases from J, with 11 bases between. CDR3 length equals 15 residues. Germline V gene sequence: CDR1 SGHKS, CDR2 YYEKEE (reference sequence). The chain's CDR3 is CASSFRGLDTGELFF. The DNA of the CDR3 is TGTGCCAGCAGCTTTCGAGGGCTGGACACCGGGGAGCTGTTTTTT.

This chain joins TRBV28 and TRBJ2-1; TRBD2 matches at 9 bases. CDR1 and CDR2 from the germline V gene are MDHEN and SYDVKM. Germline trimming cut 9 bases from V and 4 bases from J; bases unmatched to any gene: 10. The CDR3 is 15 amino acids. CDR3: CASTKAGGLYNEQFF. The CDR3 nucleotides read TGTGCCAGTACTAAAGCGGGAGGACTTTACAATGAGCAGTTCTTC.

This rearrangement joins TRBV7-9 to TRBJ2-2; 7 bases match TRBD2. CDR1 is SEHNR, CDR2 FQNEAQ, per germline (reference sequence). CDR3 size: 16 residues. Trimming removed 5 bases from V and 2 bases from J; junction bases left unmatched: 8. CDR3 coding DNA: TGTGCCAGCAGCCCCTCCGGGACTACCAACACCGGGGAGCTGTTTTTT. Translated: CASSPSGTTNTGELFF.